The 9 T cell receptor beta chains in this list originate from one sample, sequenced in a study of tumor and adjacent non-tumor tissue in lung cancer. RNA was extracted from bulk tissue without any cell sorting. Three rounds of nested PCR, following a modified ARM-PCR protocol, produced the TCRbeta library. TCRdb passed the multiplex PCR reads through MiXCR, listing each CDR3 protein once. The table shows approximately 65,000 distinct CDR3 sequences, with about three fifths occurring only once. Sample: lung tumor tissue. Receptors were obtained from a man aged 45-60 years with non-small cell lung cancer.

As concerns this clonotype: One end of the junction does not line up with germline, which may come from a read error. V is TRBV5-1 and J is TRBJ2-3, with unresolved D. The germline V gene has CDR1 SGHRS and CDR2 YFSETQ. The CDR3 has 14 residues. CDR3 DNA: TGCTCCAGCAGGTCGGCTCGGGGCACAGATACGCAGTATTTT. It codes for CSSRSARGTDTQYF.

In regard to this clonotype: A much larger clone differs by one base, so this may be a read error. This rearrangement joins TRBV6-5 to TRBJ1-6; D gene uncertain. Germline V gene lookup returns CDR1 MNHEY and CDR2 SVGAGI. Deletions cut 6 bases from V and 0 bases from J, with 12 bases between. The CDR3 spans 16 residues. Here the CDR3 DNA reads TGTGCCAGCAGGAGCCTTAAGAGCTCCTATAATTCACCCCTCCACTTT. It is translated as CASRSLKSSYNSPLHF.

This clonotype was seen a handful of times. A junction boundary mismatches the germline segment, possibly from a read error. The chain couples TRBV4-1 to TRBJ2-1; 12 bases agree with TRBD2. Germline loops: CDR1 MGHRA, CDR2 YSYEKL. The CDR3 is 17 residues long. The CDR3 reads CASSVRTSGNTYNERLF. The CDR3 DNA reads TGCGCCAGCAGCGTTCGGACTAGCGGGAATACCTACAATGAGCGGCTCTTC.

Comments on this clonotype: At one boundary the junction diverges from the germline segment, which might be a read error. This chain uses TRBV6-6 with TRBJ2-5, with a tentative D call TRBD1 (5 bases). Per the germline V gene, CDR1 is MNHNY and CDR2 is SVGAGI (reference sequence). This CDR3 is 12 amino acids long. The CDR3 here is CAGSHDRETQYF. In DNA form, the CDR3 reads TGTGCCGGCAGTCACGACAGAGAGACCCAATACTTC.

On this clonotype: The junction shows a germline mismatch at one end, possibly a read error. The genes are TRBV11-2 and TRBJ2-3; maybe TRBD2 (5 bases). CDR1 SGHAT and CDR2 FQNNGV come from the germline V gene. This CDR3 contains 17 residues. The CDR3 DNA follows: TGTGCCCGCAGCTTTGGCCCGACGGCCGGGATACGCGATACGCAGTATTTT. Protein: CARSFGPTAGIRDTQYF.

This clonotype turned up a few times. Germline and junction disagree at one end, which may indicate a read error. J is TRBJ2-1 and V is TRBV6-5, with 8 bases identical to TRBD2. The CDR3 covers 16 residues. Germline assignment: CDR1 MNHEY and CDR2 SVGAGI. This CDR3 is CVSGYSVTSGNNEQLF. The CDR3 DNA is TGTGTCAGCGGTTACTCGGTTACTAGCGGTAACAATGAGCAGCTCTTC.

Details on this clonotype: An end of the junction does not agree with germline; a read error may underlie this. V is TRBV12-3 or TRBV12-4 and J is TRBJ1-1, with D maybe TRBD1 (6 bases). This CDR3 spans 12 amino acids. CDR3 sequence (DNA): TGTGCCAGTCGGCGGGGGGACACTGAAGCCTTCTTT. Protein product: CASRRGDTEAFF.

There are many counts of this clonotype. The chain carries TRBV10-1 and TRBJ2-2; TRBD2 aligns across 7 bases. The CDR3 spans 14 residues. Trimming removed 6 bases from V and 3 bases from J; junction bases left unmatched: 4. The germline CDR1 and CDR2 sequences are WNHNN and SYGVQD (reference sequence). The CDR3 protein is CASRATSHTGELFF. DNA for the CDR3: TGCGCCAGCAGGGCGACTAGCCACACCGGGGAGCTGTTTTTT.

This sequence joins TRBV20-1 and TRBJ2-1; 7 nucleotides line up with TRBD1. J was trimmed by 2 bases and V by 5 bases; bases with no gene match: 9. There are 15 residues in the CDR3. Per germline, CDR1 DFQATT and CDR2 SNEGSKA (reference sequence). The CDR3 protein is CSAQGDGVTYNEQFF. CDR3 DNA: TGCAGTGCTCAGGGGGACGGAGTAACCTACAATGAGCAGTTCTTC.